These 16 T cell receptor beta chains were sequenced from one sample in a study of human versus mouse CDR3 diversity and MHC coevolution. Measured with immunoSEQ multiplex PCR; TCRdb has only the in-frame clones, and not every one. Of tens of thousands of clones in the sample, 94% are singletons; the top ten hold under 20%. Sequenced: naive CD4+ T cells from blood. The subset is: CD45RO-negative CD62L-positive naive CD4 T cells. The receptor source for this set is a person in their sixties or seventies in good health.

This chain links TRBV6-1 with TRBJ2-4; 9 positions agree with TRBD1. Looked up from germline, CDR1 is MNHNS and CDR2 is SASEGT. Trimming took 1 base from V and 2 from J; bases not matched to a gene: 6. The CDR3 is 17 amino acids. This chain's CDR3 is CASSEGGTGRTKNIQYF. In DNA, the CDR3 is TGTGCCAGCAGTGAAGGGGGGACAGGGAGAACCAAAAACATTCAGTACTTC.

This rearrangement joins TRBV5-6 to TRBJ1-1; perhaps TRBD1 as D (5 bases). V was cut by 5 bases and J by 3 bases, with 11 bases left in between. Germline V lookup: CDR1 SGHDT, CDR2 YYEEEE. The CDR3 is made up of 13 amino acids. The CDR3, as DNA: TGTGCCAGCAGGGAACCGGGGGACACTGAAGCTTTCTTT. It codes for CASREPGDTEAFF.

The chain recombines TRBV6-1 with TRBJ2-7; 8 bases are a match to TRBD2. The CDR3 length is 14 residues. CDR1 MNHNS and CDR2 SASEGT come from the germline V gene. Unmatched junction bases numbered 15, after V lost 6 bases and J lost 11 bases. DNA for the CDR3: TGTGCCAGCAGGCGGCCGGGGGGGAACCTACGGGAGTACTTC. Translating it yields CASRRPGGNLREYF.

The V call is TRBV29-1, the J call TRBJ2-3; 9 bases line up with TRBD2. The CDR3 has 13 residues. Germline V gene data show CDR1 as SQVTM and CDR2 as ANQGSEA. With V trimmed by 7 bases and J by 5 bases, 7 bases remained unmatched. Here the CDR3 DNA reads TGCAGCGCCACCTCACTAGCGGGAGATACGCAGTATTTT. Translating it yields CSATSLAGDTQYF.

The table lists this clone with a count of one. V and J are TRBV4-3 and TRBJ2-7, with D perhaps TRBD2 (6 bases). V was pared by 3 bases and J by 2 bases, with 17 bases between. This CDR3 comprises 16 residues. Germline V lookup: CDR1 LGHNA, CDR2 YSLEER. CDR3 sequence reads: CASSHPGVGEPYEQYF. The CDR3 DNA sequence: TGCGCCAGCAGCCATCCGGGGGTTGGGGAACCCTACGAGCAGTACTTC.

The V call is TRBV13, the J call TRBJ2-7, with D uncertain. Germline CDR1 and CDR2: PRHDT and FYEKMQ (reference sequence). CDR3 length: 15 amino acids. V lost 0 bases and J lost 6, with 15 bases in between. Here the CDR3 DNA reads TGTGCCAGCAGCTTAGGCCAGCGTCTTCCTCGCGAGCAGTACTTC. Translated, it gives CASSLGQRLPREQYF. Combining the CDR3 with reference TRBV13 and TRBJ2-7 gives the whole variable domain AAGVIQSPRHLIKEKRETATLKCYPIPRHDTVYWYQQGPGQDPQFLISFYEKMQSDKGSIPDRFSAQQFSDYHSELNMSSLELGDSALYFCASSLGQRLPREQYFGPGTRLTVT.

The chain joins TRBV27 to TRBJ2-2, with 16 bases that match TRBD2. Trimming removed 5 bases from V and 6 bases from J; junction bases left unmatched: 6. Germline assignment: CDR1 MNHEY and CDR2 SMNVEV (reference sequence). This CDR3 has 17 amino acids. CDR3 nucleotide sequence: TGTGCCAGCAGTCCGGGACTAGCGGGAGGGCCGGCCGGGGAGCTGTTTTTT. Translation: CASSPGLAGGPAGELFF.

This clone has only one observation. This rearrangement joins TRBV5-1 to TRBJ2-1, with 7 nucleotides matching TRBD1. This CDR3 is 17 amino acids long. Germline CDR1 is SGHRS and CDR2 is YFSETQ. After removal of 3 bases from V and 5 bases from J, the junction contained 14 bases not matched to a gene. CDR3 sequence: CASSSLKRGPAHNEQFF. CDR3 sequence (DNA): TGCGCCAGCAGCTCCCTCAAAAGGGGGCCGGCGCACAATGAGCAGTTCTTC.

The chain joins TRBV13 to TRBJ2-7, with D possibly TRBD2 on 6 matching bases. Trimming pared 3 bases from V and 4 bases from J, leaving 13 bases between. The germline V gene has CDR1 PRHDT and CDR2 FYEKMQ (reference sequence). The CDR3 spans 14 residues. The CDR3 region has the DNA TGTGCCAGCAGCTTGCCGGGAGCTGCATACGAGCAGTACTTC. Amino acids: CASSLPGAAYEQYF.

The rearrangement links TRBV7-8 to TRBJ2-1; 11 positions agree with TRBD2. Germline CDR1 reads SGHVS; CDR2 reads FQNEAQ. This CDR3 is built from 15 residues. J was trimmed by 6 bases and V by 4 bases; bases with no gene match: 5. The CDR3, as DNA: TGTGCCAGCAGCTGGGACCTAGCGGGAGGCAATGAGCAGTTCTTC. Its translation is CASSWDLAGGNEQFF.

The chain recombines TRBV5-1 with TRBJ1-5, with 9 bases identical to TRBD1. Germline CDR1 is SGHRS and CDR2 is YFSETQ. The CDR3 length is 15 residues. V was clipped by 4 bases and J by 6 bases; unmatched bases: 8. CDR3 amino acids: CASSRTGEKGQPQHF. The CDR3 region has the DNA TGCGCCAGCAGCCGGACAGGGGAGAAAGGTCAGCCCCAGCATTTT.

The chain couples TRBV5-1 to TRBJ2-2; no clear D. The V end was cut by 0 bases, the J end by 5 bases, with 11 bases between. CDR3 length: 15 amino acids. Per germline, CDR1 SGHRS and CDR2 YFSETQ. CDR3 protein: CASSLVAGGTGELFF. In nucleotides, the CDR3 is TGCGCCAGCAGCTTGGTTGCTGGCGGAACCGGGGAGCTGTTTTTT. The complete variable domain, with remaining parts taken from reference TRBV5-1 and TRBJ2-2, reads KAGVTQTPRYLIKTRGQQVTLSCSPISGHRSVSWYQQTPGQGLQFLFEYFSETQRNKGNFPGRFSGRQFSNSRSEMNVSTLELGDSALYLCASSLVAGGTGELFFGEGSRLTVL.

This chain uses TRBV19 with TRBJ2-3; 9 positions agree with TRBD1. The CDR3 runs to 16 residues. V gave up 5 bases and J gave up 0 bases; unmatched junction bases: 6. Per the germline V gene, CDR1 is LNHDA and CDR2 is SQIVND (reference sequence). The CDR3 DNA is TGTGCCAGTAGTCTGGGGACAGGGTCTAGCACAGATACGCAGTATTTT. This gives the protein CASSLGTGSSTDTQYF.

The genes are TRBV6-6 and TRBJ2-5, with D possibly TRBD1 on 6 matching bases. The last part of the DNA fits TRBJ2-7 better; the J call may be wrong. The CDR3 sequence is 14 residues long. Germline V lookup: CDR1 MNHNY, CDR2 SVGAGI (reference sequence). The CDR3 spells CASSYSVRGDEQYF. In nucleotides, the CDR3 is TGTGCCAGCAGTTACTCTGTCAGGGGAGACGAGCAGTACTTC.

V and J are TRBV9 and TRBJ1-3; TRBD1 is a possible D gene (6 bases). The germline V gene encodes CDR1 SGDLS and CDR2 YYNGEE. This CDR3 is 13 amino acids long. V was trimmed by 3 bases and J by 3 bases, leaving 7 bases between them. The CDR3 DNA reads TGTGCCAGCAGCGAACAGGGTGGAAACACCATATATTTT. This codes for CASSEQGGNTIYF.

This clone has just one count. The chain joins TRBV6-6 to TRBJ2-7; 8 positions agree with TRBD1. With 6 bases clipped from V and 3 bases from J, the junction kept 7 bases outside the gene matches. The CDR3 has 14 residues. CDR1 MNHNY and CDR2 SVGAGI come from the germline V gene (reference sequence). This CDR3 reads CASRTGQVNYEQYF. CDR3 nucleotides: TGTGCCAGCAGAACGGGACAGGTTAACTACGAGCAGTACTTC.